The subject of this entry is one TCR beta chain. The CDR3 runs 14 residues. V lost 4 bases, J lost 2 bases, and 9 bases lay in between. Germline-derived CDR1 and CDR2 are MDHEN and SYDVKM. Documented treatment: randomized to nivolumab then ipilimumab (arm A) or the reverse (arm B). DNA-damaging chemotherapy had not been given to any patient beforehand. The data stem from a study of sequential checkpoint blockade in melanoma. The overall study: Maintenance nivolumab came after either treatment sequence.

Produced via immunoSEQ multiplex PCR; TCRdb's table is partial and in-frame only. The table includes some 9,300 clones, roughly 74% detected once. The receptor's source is a human donor with melanoma. The V gene is TRBV28, the J gene TRBJ2-4; D is perhaps TRBD2 (6 bases). This specimen was CD8+ T cells sorted from blood (inferred from file names), taken from a patient given nivolumab and ipilimumab in sequence. CDR3 DNA: TGTGCCAGCAGTTGGGGGGAAACCAAAAACATTCAGTACTTC. Translating it yields CASSWGETKNIQYF.